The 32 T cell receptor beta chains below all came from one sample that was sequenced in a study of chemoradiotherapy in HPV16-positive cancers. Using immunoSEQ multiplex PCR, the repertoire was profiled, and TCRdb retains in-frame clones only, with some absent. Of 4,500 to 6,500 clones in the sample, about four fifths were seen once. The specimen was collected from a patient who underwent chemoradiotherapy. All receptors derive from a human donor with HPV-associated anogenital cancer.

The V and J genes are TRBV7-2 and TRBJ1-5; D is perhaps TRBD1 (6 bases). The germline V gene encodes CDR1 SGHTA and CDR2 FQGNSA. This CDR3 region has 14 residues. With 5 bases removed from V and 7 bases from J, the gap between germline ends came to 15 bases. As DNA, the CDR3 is TGTGCCAGCAGCCCCCAAGGGGGTGGCCAGCCCCAGCATTTT. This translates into CASSPQGGGQPQHF.

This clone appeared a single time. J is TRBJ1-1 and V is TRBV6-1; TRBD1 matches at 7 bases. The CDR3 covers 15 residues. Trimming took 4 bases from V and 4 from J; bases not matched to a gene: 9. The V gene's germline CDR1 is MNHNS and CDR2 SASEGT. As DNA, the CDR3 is TGTGCCAGCAGTGCGTCACAGGGGTGGGGCACTGAAGCTTTCTTT. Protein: CASSASQGWGTEAFF.

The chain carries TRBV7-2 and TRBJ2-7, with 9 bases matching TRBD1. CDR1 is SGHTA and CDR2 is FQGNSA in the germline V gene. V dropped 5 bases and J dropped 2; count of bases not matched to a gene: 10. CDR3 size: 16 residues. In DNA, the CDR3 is TGTGCCAGCAGCGCCCGGACAGGGGTCGGGGCCTACGAGCAGTACTTC. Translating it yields CASSARTGVGAYEQYF.

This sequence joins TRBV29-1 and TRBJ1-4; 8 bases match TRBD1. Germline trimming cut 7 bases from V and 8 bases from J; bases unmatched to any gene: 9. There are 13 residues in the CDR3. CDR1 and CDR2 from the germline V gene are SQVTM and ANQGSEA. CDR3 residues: CSAEGRGREKLFF. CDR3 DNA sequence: TGCAGCGCCGAAGGCAGGGGGCGAGAAAAACTGTTTTTT. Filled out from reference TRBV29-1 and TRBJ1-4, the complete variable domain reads SAVISQKPSRDICQRGTSLTIQCQVDSQVTMMFWYRQQPGQSLTLIATANQGSEATYESGFVIDKFPISRPNLTFSTLTVSNMSPEDSSIYLCSAEGRGREKLFFGSGTQLSVL.

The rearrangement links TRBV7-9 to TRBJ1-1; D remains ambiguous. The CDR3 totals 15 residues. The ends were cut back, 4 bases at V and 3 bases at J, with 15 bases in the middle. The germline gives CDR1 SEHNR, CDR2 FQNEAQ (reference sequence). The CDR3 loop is CASSSTRAQYTEAFF. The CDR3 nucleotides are TGTGCCAGCAGCTCAACACGGGCTCAATACACTGAAGCTTTCTTT.

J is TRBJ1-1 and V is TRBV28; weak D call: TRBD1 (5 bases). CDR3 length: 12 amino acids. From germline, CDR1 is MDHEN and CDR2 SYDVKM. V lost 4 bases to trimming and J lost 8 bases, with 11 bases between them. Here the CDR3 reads CASSSTTAEAFF. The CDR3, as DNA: TGTGCCAGCAGTTCTACGACAGCCGAAGCTTTCTTT.

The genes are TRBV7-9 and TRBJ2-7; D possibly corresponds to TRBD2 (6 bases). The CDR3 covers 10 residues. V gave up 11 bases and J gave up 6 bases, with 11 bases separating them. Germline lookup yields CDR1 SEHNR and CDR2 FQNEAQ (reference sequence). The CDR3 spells CARRGSEQYV. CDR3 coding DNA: TGTGCCCGCCGGGGGTCCGAGCAGTACGTC.

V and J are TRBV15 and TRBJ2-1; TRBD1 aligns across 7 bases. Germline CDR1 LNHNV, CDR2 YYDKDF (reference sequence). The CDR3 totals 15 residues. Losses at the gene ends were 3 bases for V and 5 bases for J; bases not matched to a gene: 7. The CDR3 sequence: CATSRGQGVDNEQFF. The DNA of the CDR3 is TGTGCCACCAGCAGGGGGCAGGGGGTAGACAATGAGCAGTTCTTC.

The CDR3 reads CASSPRTGAVHSPLHF. Written as DNA, the CDR3 is TGTGCCAGCAGCCCACGGACAGGGGCGGTGCATTCACCCCTCCACTTT. The rearrangement uses TRBV11-3 and TRBJ1-6, with 9 bases fitting TRBD1. The J segment lost 8 bases and the V segment lost 5 bases, leaving 10 bases of the junction unmatched. CDR1 is SGHNT, CDR2 YENEEA, per germline. The CDR3 extends over 16 amino acids.

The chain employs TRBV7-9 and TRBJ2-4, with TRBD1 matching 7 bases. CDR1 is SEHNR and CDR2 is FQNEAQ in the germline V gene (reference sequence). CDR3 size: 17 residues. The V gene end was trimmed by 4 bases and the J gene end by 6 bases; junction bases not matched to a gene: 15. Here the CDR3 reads CASSWWIGQGEVNIQYF. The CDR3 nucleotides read TGTGCCAGCAGCTGGTGGATTGGGCAGGGGGAAGTAAACATTCAGTACTTC.

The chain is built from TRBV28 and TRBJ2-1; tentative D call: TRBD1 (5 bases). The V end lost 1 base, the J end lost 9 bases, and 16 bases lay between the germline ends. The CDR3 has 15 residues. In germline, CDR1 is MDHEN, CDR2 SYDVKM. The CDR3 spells CASSLSGNRFSEQFF. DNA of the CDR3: TGTGCCAGCAGTTTATCAGGGAATCGTTTCAGTGAGCAGTTCTTC.

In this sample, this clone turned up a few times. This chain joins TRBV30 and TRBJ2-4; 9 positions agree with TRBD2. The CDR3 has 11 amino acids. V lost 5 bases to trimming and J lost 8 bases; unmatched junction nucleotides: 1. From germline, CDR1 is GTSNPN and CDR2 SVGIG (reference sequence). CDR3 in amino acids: CAWASGDIQYF. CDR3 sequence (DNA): TGTGCCTGGGCTAGCGGGGACATTCAGTACTTC. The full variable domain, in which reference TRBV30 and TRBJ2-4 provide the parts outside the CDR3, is SQTIHQWPATLVQPVGSPLSLECTVEGTSNPNLYWYRQAAGRGLQLLFYSVGIGQISSEVPQNLSASRPQDRQFILSSKKLLLSDSGFYLCAWASGDIQYFGAGTRLSVL.

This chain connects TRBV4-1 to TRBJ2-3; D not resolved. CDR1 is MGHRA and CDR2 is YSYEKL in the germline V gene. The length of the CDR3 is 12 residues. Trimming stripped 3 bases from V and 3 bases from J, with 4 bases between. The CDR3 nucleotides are TGCGCCAGCAGCCACCTAACAGATACGCAGTATTTT. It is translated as CASSHLTDTQYF.

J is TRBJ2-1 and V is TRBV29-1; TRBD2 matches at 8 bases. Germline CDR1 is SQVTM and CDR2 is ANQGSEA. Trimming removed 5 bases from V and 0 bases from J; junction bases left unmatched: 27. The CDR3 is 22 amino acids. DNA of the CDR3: TGCAGCGTTAGGGGAACAGGACCCCTGTTGGGAGCGGGGGCGAGCTCCTACAATGAGCAGTTCTTC. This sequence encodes CSVRGTGPLLGAGASSYNEQFF.

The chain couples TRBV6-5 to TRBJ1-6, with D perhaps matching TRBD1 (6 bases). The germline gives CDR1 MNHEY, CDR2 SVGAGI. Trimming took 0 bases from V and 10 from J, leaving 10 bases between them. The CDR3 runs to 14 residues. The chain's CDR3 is CASSYSGGHSPLHF. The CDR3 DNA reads TGTGCCAGCAGTTACTCGGGGGGGCACTCACCCCTCCACTTT.

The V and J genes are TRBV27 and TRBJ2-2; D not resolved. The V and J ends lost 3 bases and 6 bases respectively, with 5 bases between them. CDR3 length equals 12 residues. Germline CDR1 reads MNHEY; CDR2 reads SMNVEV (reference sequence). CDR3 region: CASSFSSGELFF. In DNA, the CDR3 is TGTGCCAGCAGTTTTTCTTCCGGGGAGCTGTTTTTT.

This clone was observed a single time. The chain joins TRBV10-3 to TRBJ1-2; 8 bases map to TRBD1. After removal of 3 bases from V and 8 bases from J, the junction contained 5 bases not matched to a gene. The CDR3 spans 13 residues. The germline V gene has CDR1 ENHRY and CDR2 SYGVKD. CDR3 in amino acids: CAISEGDRYGYTF. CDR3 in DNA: TGTGCCATCAGTGAAGGGGACAGGTACGGCTACACCTTC.

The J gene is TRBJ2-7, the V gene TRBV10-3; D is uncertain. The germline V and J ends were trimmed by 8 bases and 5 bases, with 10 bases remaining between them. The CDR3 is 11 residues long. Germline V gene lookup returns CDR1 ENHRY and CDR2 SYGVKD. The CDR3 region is CAIGIVDEQYF. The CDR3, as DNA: TGTGCCATCGGAATAGTGGACGAGCAGTACTTC.

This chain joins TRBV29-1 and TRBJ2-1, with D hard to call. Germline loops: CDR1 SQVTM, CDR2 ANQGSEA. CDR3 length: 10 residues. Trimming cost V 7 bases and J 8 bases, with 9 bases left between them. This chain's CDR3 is CSASLYEQFF. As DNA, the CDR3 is TGCAGCGCATCCCTATATGAGCAGTTCTTC.

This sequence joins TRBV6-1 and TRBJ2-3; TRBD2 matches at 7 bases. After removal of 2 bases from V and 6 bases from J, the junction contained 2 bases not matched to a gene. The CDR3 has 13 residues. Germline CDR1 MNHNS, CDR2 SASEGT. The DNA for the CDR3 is TGTGCCAGCAGTGAATATAGCGGGGATACGCAGTATTTT. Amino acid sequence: CASSEYSGDTQYF.

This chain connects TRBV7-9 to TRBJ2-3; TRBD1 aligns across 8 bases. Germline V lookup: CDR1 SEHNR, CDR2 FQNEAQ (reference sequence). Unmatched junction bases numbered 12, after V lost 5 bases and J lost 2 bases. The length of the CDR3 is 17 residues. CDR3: CASSVDRGGAHTDTQYF. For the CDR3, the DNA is TGTGCCAGCAGCGTTGACAGGGGTGGGGCACACACAGATACGCAGTATTTT.

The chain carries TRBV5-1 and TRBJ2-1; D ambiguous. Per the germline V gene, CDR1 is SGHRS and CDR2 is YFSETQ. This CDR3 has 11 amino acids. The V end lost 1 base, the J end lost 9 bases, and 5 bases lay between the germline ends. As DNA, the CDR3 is TGCGCCAGCAGCTTGAATCTTGAGCAGTTCTTC. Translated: CASSLNLEQFF.

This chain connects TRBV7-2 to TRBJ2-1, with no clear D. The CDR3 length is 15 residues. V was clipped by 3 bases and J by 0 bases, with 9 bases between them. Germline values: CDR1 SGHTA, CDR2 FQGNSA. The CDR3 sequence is CASSLIVGSYNEQFF. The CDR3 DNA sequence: TGTGCCAGCAGCTTGATAGTCGGCTCCTACAATGAGCAGTTCTTC.

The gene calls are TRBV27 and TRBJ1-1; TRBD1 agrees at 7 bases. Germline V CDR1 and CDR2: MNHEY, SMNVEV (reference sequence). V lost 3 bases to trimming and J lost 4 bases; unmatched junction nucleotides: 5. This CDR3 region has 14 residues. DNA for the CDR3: TGTGCCAGCAGTTTTGACGCAGGGGGCACTGAAGCTTTCTTT. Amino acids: CASSFDAGGTEAFF.

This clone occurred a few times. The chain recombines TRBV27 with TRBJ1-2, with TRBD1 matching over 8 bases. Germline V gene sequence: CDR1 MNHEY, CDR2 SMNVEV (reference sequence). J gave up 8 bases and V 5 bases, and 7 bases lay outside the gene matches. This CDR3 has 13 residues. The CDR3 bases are TGTGCCAGCAGTCCCCCAGGGGGCCGGGGCTACACCTTC. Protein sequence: CASSPPGGRGYTF.

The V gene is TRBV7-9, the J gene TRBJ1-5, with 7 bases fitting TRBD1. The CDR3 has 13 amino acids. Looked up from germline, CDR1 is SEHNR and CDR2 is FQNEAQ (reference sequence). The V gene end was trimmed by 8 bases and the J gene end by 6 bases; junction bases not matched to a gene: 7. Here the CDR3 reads CASALQGGQPQHF. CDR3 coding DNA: TGTGCCAGCGCTCTTCAGGGGGGTCAGCCCCAGCATTTT.

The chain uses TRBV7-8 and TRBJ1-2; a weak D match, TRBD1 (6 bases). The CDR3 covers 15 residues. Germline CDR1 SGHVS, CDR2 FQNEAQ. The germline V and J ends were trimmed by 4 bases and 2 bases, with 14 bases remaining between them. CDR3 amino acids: CASSSNRVSNYGYTF. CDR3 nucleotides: TGTGCCAGCAGCTCGAACAGGGTTTCCAACTATGGCTACACCTTC.

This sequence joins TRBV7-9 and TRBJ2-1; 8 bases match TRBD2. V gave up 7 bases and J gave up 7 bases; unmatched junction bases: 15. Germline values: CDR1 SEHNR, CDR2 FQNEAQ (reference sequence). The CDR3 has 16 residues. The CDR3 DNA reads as TGTGCCAGCACCCCGGGGGGGGTCGTGATTTGGAATGAGCAGTTCTTC. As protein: CASTPGGVVIWNEQFF.

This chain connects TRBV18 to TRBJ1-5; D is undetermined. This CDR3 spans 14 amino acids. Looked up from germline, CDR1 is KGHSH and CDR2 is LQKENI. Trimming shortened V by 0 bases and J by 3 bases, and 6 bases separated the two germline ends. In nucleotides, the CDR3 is TGTGCCAGCTCACCACCTGCTTCCAATCAGCCCCAGCATTTT. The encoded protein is CASSPPASNQPQHF.

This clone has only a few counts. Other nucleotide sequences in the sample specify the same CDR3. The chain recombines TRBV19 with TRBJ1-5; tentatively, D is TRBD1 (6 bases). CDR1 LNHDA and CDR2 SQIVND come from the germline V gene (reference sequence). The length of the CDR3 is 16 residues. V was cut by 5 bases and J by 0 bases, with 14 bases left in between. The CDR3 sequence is CASSPRTANSNQPQHF. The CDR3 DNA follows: TGTGCCAGTAGTCCTCGGACAGCTAATAGCAATCAGCCCCAGCATTTT.

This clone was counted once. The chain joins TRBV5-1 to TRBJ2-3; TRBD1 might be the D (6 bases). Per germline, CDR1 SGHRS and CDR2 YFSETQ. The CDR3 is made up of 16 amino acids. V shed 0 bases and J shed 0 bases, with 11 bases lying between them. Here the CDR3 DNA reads TGCGCCAGCAGCTTGGCCGCTCAGGGGAGCACAGATACGCAGTATTTT. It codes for CASSLAAQGSTDTQYF.

DNA for the CDR3: TGTGCCAGCAGCCGTCAAGGACAGGGGGGAACCTACGAGCAGTACTTC. This translates into CASSRQGQGGTYEQYF. The rearrangement links TRBV7-9 to TRBJ2-7; TRBD1 matches 10 bases. The germline gives CDR1 SEHNR, CDR2 FQNEAQ (reference sequence). The CDR3 spans 16 residues. With 5 bases clipped from V and 2 bases from J, the junction kept 9 bases outside the gene matches.